Listed here are 19 T cell receptor beta chains from one sample, sequenced in a study of blood T cell repertoires in COVID-19. Assay: immunoSEQ multiplex PCR; the TCRdb copy retains only in-frame clones and omits some. The table lists about 330,000 clones, about 87% of them singletons, with about 5.4% in the top ten. The material sequenced was PBMCs or T cells enriched from blood (not recorded which). The source of these receptors is a woman aged 25-40 years who had recovered from COVID-19.

V is TRBV10-1 and J is TRBJ1-4; D is possibly TRBD1 (5 bases). The CDR3 length is 17 residues. Germline assignment: CDR1 WNHNN and CDR2 SYGVQD (reference sequence). Trimming left V 0 bases short and J 6 bases short, with 17 bases between. CDR3 DNA: TGCGCCAGCAGTGAGTCGATCTCGGGGGATCAAGATGAAAAACTGTTTTTT. Encoded protein: CASSESISGDQDEKLFF.

The V and J genes are TRBV7-3 and TRBJ2-1; a possible D gene is TRBD2 (7 bases). Trimming removed 2 bases at V and 2 bases at J, with 13 bases between. This CDR3 spans 16 amino acids. Germline assignment: CDR1 SGHTA and CDR2 FQGTGA. The CDR3 DNA reads as TGTGCCAGCAGCTTATATGGCGGGGGCACCTACAATGAGCAGTTCTTC. Protein: CASSLYGGGTYNEQFF.

The genes are TRBV21-1 and TRBJ1-1; the D call of TRBD1 is as the table states it, not checked on the DNA. TRBV21-1 is reported as a pseudogene. The CDR3 is made up of 14 amino acids. CDR3 bases: TGTGCCAGCAGCAAAGGGGGCTTAAACACTGAAGCTTTCTTT. It yields the protein CASSKGGLNTEAFF.

In regard to this clone: This sample also contains other DNA sequences that code for the same CDR3. The V gene is TRBV28, the J gene TRBJ1-2, with D unresolved. The CDR3 has 12 residues. V lost 6 bases and J lost 5, with 10 bases in between. Per germline, CDR1 MDHEN and CDR2 SYDVKM. The CDR3 region has the DNA TGTGCCAGCAGCCCCGGCGGGTATGGCTACACCTTC. It codes for CASSPGGYGYTF.

The chain has TRBV30 and TRBJ1-6, with 10 bases aligning to TRBD1. Germline V lookup: CDR1 GTSNPN, CDR2 SVGIG (reference sequence). V shed 4 bases and J 9 bases; nucleotides not matched to a gene: 6. This CDR3 comprises 14 residues. The CDR3 DNA is TGTGCCTGGAAAACGGACAGGGGGTCTTCACCCCTCCACTTT. This translates into CAWKTDRGSSPLHF.

The chain links TRBV19 to TRBJ1-2; 12 nucleotides match TRBD1. Germline V gives CDR1 LNHDA, CDR2 SQIVND (reference sequence). This CDR3 is built from 17 residues. J was trimmed by 4 bases and V by 2 bases; bases with no gene match: 8. CDR3: CASSISAGTGGRYGYTF. The CDR3, as DNA: TGTGCCAGTAGTATATCGGCCGGGACAGGGGGCCGCTATGGCTACACCTTC.

The chain recombines TRBV12-3 or TRBV12-4 with TRBJ1-1; weak D call: TRBD1 (6 bases). The CDR3 spans 12 residues. The V end lost 6 bases, the J end lost 9 bases, and 14 bases lay between the germline ends. CDR3 amino acids: CASRLYQGKAFF. CDR3 DNA sequence: TGTGCCAGCAGGCTTTATCAGGGGAAAGCTTTCTTT.

This sequence joins TRBV7-3 and TRBJ2-2; D is undetermined. The CDR3 covers 14 residues. Germline CDR1 and CDR2: SGHTA and FQGTGA. Trimming took off 2 bases at V and 5 bases at J, with 9 bases between the two ends. The CDR3 coding sequence is TGTGCCAGCAGCTTACTGGGCCGTACCGGGGAGCTGTTTTTT. The encoded protein is CASSLLGRTGELFF.

The chain combines TRBV5-1 with TRBJ1-2, with D hard to call. The germline V gene encodes CDR1 SGHRS and CDR2 YFSETQ. The V and J ends lost 0 bases and 8 bases respectively, with 29 bases between them. CDR3 size: 19 residues. CDR3 DNA sequence: TGCGCCAGCAGCTTGGATCCTGAAATCAAGGCTAGTCCTAATCACGGCTACACCTTC. This sequence encodes CASSLDPEIKASPNHGYTF. The whole variable domain, remainder taken from reference TRBV5-1 and TRBJ1-2, is KAGVTQTPRYLIKTRGQQVTLSCSPISGHRSVSWYQQTPGQGLQFLFEYFSETQRNKGNFPGRFSGRQFSNSRSEMNVSTLELGDSALYLCASSLDPEIKASPNHGYTFGSGTRLTVV.

This chain connects TRBV6-5 to TRBJ1-6; no reliable D call. This CDR3 is built from 13 residues. V was trimmed by 8 bases and J by 0 bases, leaving 5 bases between them. The germline gives CDR1 MNHEY, CDR2 SVGAGI. This CDR3 is CASLRSYNSPLHF. The CDR3 DNA is TGTGCCAGCCTGCGCTCCTATAATTCACCCCTCCACTTT.

The CDR3 is CASSSGLAPEMADTQYF. Here the CDR3 DNA reads TGTGCCAGCAGCTCGGGACTAGCGCCCGAAATGGCAGATACGCAGTATTTT. The chain carries TRBV13 and TRBJ2-3, with 10 bases matching TRBD2. CDR1 is PRHDT, CDR2 FYEKMQ, per germline (reference sequence). V dropped 4 bases and J dropped 4; count of bases not matched to a gene: 11. This CDR3 spans 17 amino acids. Full variable domain (remainder filled in from reference TRBV13 and TRBJ2-3): AAGVIQSPRHLIKEKRETATLKCYPIPRHDTVYWYQQGPGQDPQFLISFYEKMQSDKGSIPDRFSAQQFSDYHSELNMSSLELGDSALYFCASSSGLAPEMADTQYFGPGTRLTVL.

The rearrangement joins TRBV18 to TRBJ2-7, with 7 bases aligning to TRBD2. Germline assignment: CDR1 KGHSH and CDR2 LQKENI. V lost 3 bases and J lost 0; bases outside the gene matches: 8. CDR3 size: 16 residues. This chain's CDR3 is CASSPGIGGTSYEQYF. The DNA of the CDR3 is TGTGCCAGCTCACCTGGTATCGGGGGGACCTCCTACGAGCAGTACTTC.

The chain links TRBV28 to TRBJ1-2; the D gene is possibly TRBD1 (6 bases). Trimming removed 7 bases from V and 11 bases from J, with 23 bases in between. This CDR3 is 14 amino acids long. Looked up from germline, CDR1 is MDHEN and CDR2 is SYDVKM. The CDR3 DNA sequence: TGTGCCAGCATGGGGGCGGGGGCGCGACTAGGATACACCTTC. This encodes CASMGAGARLGYTF.

This chain uses TRBV7-9 with TRBJ1-1; no firm D call. The ends were cut back, 8 bases at V and 1 base at J, with 11 bases in the middle. This CDR3 contains 13 residues. The germline V gene encodes CDR1 SEHNR and CDR2 FQNEAQ (reference sequence). The CDR3: CASVRGPNTEAFF. CDR3 DNA sequence: TGTGCCAGCGTTAGAGGGCCGAACACTGAAGCTTTCTTT.

DNA of the CDR3: TGTGCCAGTAGTAGGGGGGAGTCGGACGGCTACACCTTC. It translates to CASSRGESDGYTF. The V gene is TRBV19, the J gene TRBJ1-2, with D possibly being TRBD1 (5 bases). Trimming left V 4 bases short and J 8 bases short, with 14 bases between. The germline CDR1 and CDR2 sequences are LNHDA and SQIVND (reference sequence). CDR3 length equals 13 residues.

This chain joins TRBV6-5 and TRBJ2-7; TRBD2 matches at 9 bases. The CDR3 has 15 amino acids. After removal of 4 bases from V and 1 base from J, the junction contained 5 bases not matched to a gene. The germline V gene has CDR1 MNHEY and CDR2 SVGAGI. DNA for the CDR3: TGTGCCAGCAGTTGGATAGCGGGGGCGTCCTACGAGCAGTACTTC. Amino acids: CASSWIAGASYEQYF.

This clone came up once. The chain couples TRBV7-6 to TRBJ1-5; D gene ambiguous. Per the germline V gene, CDR1 is SGHVS and CDR2 is FNYEAQ. V was pared by 1 base and J by 2 bases, with 6 bases between. CDR3 length: 14 residues. The DNA for the CDR3 is TGTGCCAGCAGCTTAGGGGGAGGCAATCAGCCCCAGCATTTT. The encoded protein is CASSLGGGNQPQHF.

The J gene is TRBJ2-5, the V gene TRBV7-8; 10 bases map to TRBD2. CDR3 size: 14 residues. V lost 5 bases, J lost 1 base, and 1 base stayed unmatched. Germline V lookup: CDR1 SGHVS, CDR2 FQNEAQ. The CDR3 region is CASSRLAGQETQYF. CDR3 DNA sequence: TGTGCCAGCAGCAGACTAGCGGGCCAAGAGACCCAGTACTTC.

The V gene is TRBV21-1, the J gene TRBJ1-3; the D call in the table, TRBD1, was not verified against the DNA. TRBV21-1 is an annotated pseudogene. This CDR3 is 19 amino acids long. CDR3 nucleotide sequence: TGTGCCAGCAGCAAAAAAGGAAAGGGACAGTTGTTAACTGGAAACACCATATATTTT. As protein: CASSKKGKGQLLTGNTIYF.